A single sample gave rise to the 15 T cell receptor beta chains below, sequenced in a study of T-cell reconstitution after alpha-beta-depleted transplantation in children. Construction of the TCRbeta library involved unique molecular identifiers. TCRdb processed the PCR reads anew with MiXCR; each CDR3 protein has one entry. Of approximately 400,000 distinct CDR3 sequences listed, under 20% were seen once; the top ten hold 25% to 30%. The sample in question was PBMCs, mostly from graft donor cells, obtained 360 days after TCRalphabeta/CD19-depleted stem cell transplant. These receptors all stem from a boy under two years old who had a stem cell transplant for Wiskott-Aldrich syndrome, so the T cells may come from the graft donor.

This clonotype was seen a handful of times. The chain couples TRBV12-3 or TRBV12-4 to TRBJ1-6; D is perhaps TRBD1 (5 bases). CDR3 length: 15 residues. Trimming took off 6 bases at V and 9 bases at J, with 18 bases between the two ends. The CDR3 here is CASRFRAGRSSPLHF. The CDR3, as DNA: TGTGCCAGCAGATTTCGGGCAGGGAGGTCTTCACCCCTCCACTTT.

This clonotype was observed a handful of times. The chain is built from TRBV15 and TRBJ2-5; tentatively, D is TRBD2 (5 bases). Trimming removed 6 bases at V and 1 base at J, with 9 bases between. The CDR3 is made up of 13 amino acids. CDR1 and CDR2 from the germline V gene are LNHNV and YYDKDF (reference sequence). DNA for the CDR3: TGTGCCACCAGTCGAGGGCCCCAAGAGACCCAGTACTTC. Amino acids: CATSRGPQETQYF.

The rearrangement joins TRBV27 to TRBJ2-7, with D possibly being TRBD2 (5 bases). The ends were cut back, 7 bases at V and 6 bases at J, with 10 bases in the middle. This CDR3 is 11 amino acids long. Germline V CDR1 and CDR2: MNHEY, SMNVEV (reference sequence). DNA of the CDR3: TGTGCCAGCACTCGAGGAGGCGAGCAGTACTTC. Translating gives CASTRGGEQYF.

In this sample, this clonotype turned up a few times. This rearrangement joins TRBV18 to TRBJ1-1; D gene unclear. Germline CDR1 KGHSH, CDR2 LQKENI. CDR3 length equals 13 residues. V lost 1 base to trimming and J lost 7 bases, with 10 bases between them. CDR3 in DNA: TGTGCCAGCTCACCACAGGGTCGGGGTGAAGCTTTCTTT. It specifies CASSPQGRGEAFF. Based on the CDR3 plus reference TRBV18 and TRBJ1-1, the full variable domain is NAGVMQNPRHLVRRRGQEARLRCSPMKGHSHVYWYRQLPEEGLKFMVYLQKENIIDESGMPKERFSAEFPKEGPSILRIQQVVRGDSAAYFCASSPQGRGEAFFGQGTRLTVV.

The chain uses TRBV24-1 and TRBJ2-3; 8 nucleotides match TRBD1. Unmatched junction bases numbered 4, after V lost 4 bases and J lost 2 bases. Germline CDR1 is KGHDR and CDR2 is SFDVKD. This CDR3 has 15 residues. The CDR3: CATSDRDRFTDTQYF. As DNA, the CDR3 is TGTGCCACCAGTGACCGGGACAGGTTCACAGATACGCAGTATTTT.

The J gene is TRBJ2-2, the V gene TRBV6-1, with 10 bases aligning to TRBD2. CDR3 length: 14 amino acids. After removal of 6 bases from V and 7 bases from J, the junction contained 5 bases not matched to a gene. The V gene's germline CDR1 is MNHNS and CDR2 SASEGT. The CDR3 reads CASSRGLAVGELFF. The CDR3 region has the DNA TGTGCCAGCAGCCGCGGACTAGCGGTCGGGGAGCTGTTTTTT.

This clonotype was counted at least ten times. This chain links TRBV5-1 with TRBJ2-1; maybe TRBD1 (7 bases). V was clipped by 5 bases and J by 5 bases, with 17 bases between them. CDR3 length equals 15 residues. The germline CDR1 and CDR2 sequences are SGHRS and YFSETQ. CDR3: CASRGGTVGHNEQFF. The CDR3 region has the DNA TGCGCCAGCAGAGGGGGGACAGTTGGCCACAATGAGCAGTTCTTC. The full variable domain, completed using reference TRBV5-1 and TRBJ2-1, is KAGVTQTPRYLIKTRGQQVTLSCSPISGHRSVSWYQQTPGQGLQFLFEYFSETQRNKGNFPGRFSGRQFSNSRSEMNVSTLELGDSALYLCASRGGTVGHNEQFFGPGTRLTVL.

In DNA form, the CDR3 reads TGCGCCAGCAGCTGGCAGGGAGATCAGCCCCAGCATTTT. This gives the protein CASSWQGDQPQHF. This chain links TRBV5-1 with TRBJ1-5; D might be TRBD1 (5 bases). The CDR3 length is 13 residues. The germline V and J ends were trimmed by 3 bases and 5 bases, with 9 bases remaining between them. Germline V gives CDR1 SGHRS, CDR2 YFSETQ.

The chain recombines TRBV28 with TRBJ2-5; unclear D gene. V gave up 7 bases and J gave up 5 bases, with 20 bases separating them. Looked up from germline, CDR1 is MDHEN and CDR2 is SYDVKM. There are 15 residues in the CDR3. For the CDR3, the DNA is TGTGCCAGCATCCCCAACTCGCTGTTTTGGGAGACCCAGTACTTC. As protein: CASIPNSLFWETQYF.

The rearrangement uses TRBV25-1 and TRBJ2-1; D ambiguous. Germline CDR1 is MGHDK and CDR2 is SYGVNS. V was shortened by 3 bases and J by 9 bases, with 12 bases between the two germline ends. CDR3 length equals 13 residues. The CDR3 DNA follows: TGTGCCAGCAGTGATGATACGCTCGGTGAGCAGTTCTTC. Translation: CASSDDTLGEQFF.

This clonotype showed up just a few times. V gene TRBV24-1 combines with J gene TRBJ2-1; unclear D gene. The germline V gene encodes CDR1 KGHDR and CDR2 SFDVKD. Deletions cut 2 bases from V and 6 bases from J, with 4 bases between. This CDR3 comprises 12 residues. CDR3 residues: CATSDWGNEQFF. The CDR3 DNA reads as TGTGCCACCAGTGATTGGGGCAATGAGCAGTTCTTC.

CDR3: CALLSTDTQYF. CDR3 sequence (DNA): TGTGCCCTACTAAGCACAGATACGCAGTATTTT. The J gene is TRBJ2-3, the V gene TRBV30, with D unclear. Germline CDR1 is GTSNPN and CDR2 is SVGIG (reference sequence). V lost 8 bases, J lost 0 bases, and 6 bases lay in between. The CDR3 runs 11 residues. Based on the CDR3 plus reference TRBV30 and TRBJ2-3, the full variable domain is SQTIHQWPATLVQPVGSPLSLECTVEGTSNPNLYWYRQAAGRGLQLLFYSVGIGQISSEVPQNLSASRPQDRQFILSSKKLLLSDSGFYLCALLSTDTQYFGPGTRLTVL.

Only a few counts were recorded for this clonotype. This rearrangement joins TRBV20-1 to TRBJ1-5; maybe TRBD1 (5 bases). V dropped 7 bases and J dropped 5 bases, with 15 bases sitting between them. CDR1 DFQATT and CDR2 SNEGSKA come from the germline V gene (reference sequence). The CDR3 loop spans 13 amino acids. The DNA for the CDR3 is TGCAGTGACAATGAAGGGGCTGATCAGCCCCAGCATTTT. Its translation: CSDNEGADQPQHF.

This chain uses TRBV4-1 with TRBJ2-4; tentative D call: TRBD1 (5 bases). The length of the CDR3 is 16 residues. The V and J ends lost 3 bases and 3 bases respectively, with 15 bases between them. The germline V gene has CDR1 MGHRA and CDR2 YSYEKL. CDR3 coding DNA: TGCGCCAGCAGCCACCCCTGGGGCTATAACAAAAACATTCAGTACTTC. This sequence encodes CASSHPWGYNKNIQYF.

J is TRBJ2-2 and V is TRBV7-9; either TRBD1 or TRBD2 may fit D (5 bases each). V shed 7 bases and J shed 0 bases, with 12 bases lying between them. The CDR3 runs 15 residues. CDR1 and CDR2 from the germline V gene are SEHNR and FQNEAQ (reference sequence). CDR3 in DNA: TGTGCCAGCATCTCCGGGACGGCGAACACCGGGGAGCTGTTTTTT. This sequence encodes CASISGTANTGELFF.